Listed below are T cell receptor beta chains from one sample, sequenced in a study of T cell changes during pregnancy in multiple sclerosis. Assay: immunoSEQ multiplex PCR; the TCRdb copy retains only in-frame clones and omits some. The repertoire holds around 70,000 clones, with over 80% as singletons. This material consisted of peripheral blood, taken before pregnancy. These receptor sequences come from a female donor with multiple sclerosis, enrolled in a pregnancy study. CDR3s include the opening cysteine and the closing phenylalanine or tryptophan. A D gene is named only where the DNA matches it firmly. Only some rows state a clone size, as once, few, many or a class for expanded clones.

clone size: -; V gene: TRBV27; D gene: -; J gene: TRBJ1-1; CDR3 protein: CASSLSTGPNTEAFF; CDR3 DNA: TGTGCCAGCAGTCTTTCTACAGGACCGAACACTGAAGCTTTCTTT
clone size: -; V gene: TRBV19; D gene: TRBD2; J gene: TRBJ2-7; CDR3 protein: CASSSRLAGSDEQYF; CDR3 DNA: TGTGCCAGTAGTTCCCGACTAGCGGGAAGTGACGAGCAGTACTTC
clone size: -; V gene: TRBV28; D gene: -; J gene: TRBJ1-2; CDR3 protein: CASSLISRQHYGYTF; CDR3 DNA: TGTGCCAGCAGTTTAATATCCCGACAGCACTATGGCTACACCTTC
clone size: -; V gene: TRBV29-1; D gene: TRBD2; J gene: TRBJ2-3; CDR3 protein: CSVDVAGPTSTDTQYF; CDR3 DNA: TGCAGCGTTGATGTAGCGGGTCCCACTAGCACAGATACGCAGTATTTT
clone size: -; V gene: TRBV4-2; D gene: -; J gene: TRBJ1-1; CDR3 protein: CASSQLTDLNTEAFF; CDR3 DNA: TGTGCCAGCAGCCAGTTGACAGACTTGAACACTGAAGCTTTCTTT
clone size: -; V gene: TRBV2; D gene: TRBD2; J gene: TRBJ2-1; CDR3 protein: CASRSSGLFYNEQFF; CDR3 DNA: TGTGCCAGCAGATCTAGCGGTCTCTTCTACAATGAGCAGTTCTTC
clone size: -; V gene: TRBV5-1; D gene: TRBD2; J gene: TRBJ2-1; CDR3 protein: CASSGRDPPYNEQFF; CDR3 DNA: TGCGCCAGCAGCGGGAGGGATCCTCCCTATAATGAGCAGTTCTTC
clone size: -; V gene: TRBV18; D gene: -; J gene: TRBJ2-6; CDR3 protein: CASSPLGLHIGAASGANVLTF; CDR3 DNA: TGTGCCAGCTCACCGCTGGGACTTCATATCGGCGCGGCGTCTGGGGCCAACGTCCTGACTTTC
clone size: -; V gene: TRBV5-4; D gene: TRBD2; J gene: TRBJ2-3; CDR3 protein: CASSSGALAGVGDTQYF; CDR3 DNA: TGTGCCAGCAGCTCCGGAGCGCTAGCGGGAGTAGGGGATACGCAGTATTTT
clone size: -; V gene: TRBV27; D gene: -; J gene: TRBJ2-7; CDR3 protein: CASSFLQGLSYEQYF; CDR3 DNA: TGTGCCAGCAGTTTCTTACAGGGCCTCTCCTACGAGCAGTACTTC
clone size: -; V gene: TRBV4-2; D gene: TRBD2; J gene: TRBJ2-7; CDR3 protein: CASSQPQSGNYQEALEQYF; CDR3 DNA: TGTGCCAGCAGCCAACCTCAGAGCGGGAACTACCAGGAGGCTCTCGAGCAGTACTTC
clone size: -; V gene: TRBV7-2; D gene: -; J gene: TRBJ2-5; CDR3 protein: CASSTGQGGETQYF; CDR3 DNA: TGTGCCAGCAGCACCGGACAGGGAGGGGAGACCCAGTACTTC
clone size: -; V gene: TRBV5-4; D gene: TRBD2; J gene: TRBJ2-1; CDR3 protein: CASSKQIPGTSGRGNNEQFF; CDR3 DNA: TGTGCCAGCAGCAAACAGATACCAGGGACTAGCGGGAGAGGCAACAATGAGCAGTTCTTC
clone size: -; V gene: TRBV27; D gene: -; J gene: TRBJ2-5; CDR3 protein: CASSPDPESPGETQYF; CDR3 DNA: TGTGCCAGCAGTCCTGACCCAGAATCACCGGGGGAGACCCAGTACTTC
clone size: -; V gene: TRBV5-1; D gene: TRBD1; J gene: TRBJ2-7; CDR3 protein: CASSLLGTGVGGEQYF; CDR3 DNA: TGCGCCAGCAGCTTGTTGGGGACAGGGGTTGGTGGAGAGCAGTACTTC
clone size: -; V gene: TRBV19; D gene: -; J gene: TRBJ1-3; CDR3 protein: CASRASGGNTIYF; CDR3 DNA: TGTGCCAGTAGGGCCTCAGGGGGAAACACCATATATTTT
clone size: once; V gene: TRBV11-2; D gene: -; J gene: TRBJ2-2; CDR3 protein: CASVRGSLTGELFF; CDR3 DNA: TGTGCCAGCGTTAGGGGGTCCCTAACCGGGGAGCTGTTTTTT
clone size: -; V gene: TRBV20-1; D gene: TRBD1; J gene: TRBJ2-3; CDR3 protein: CSARGTGGSF; CDR3 DNA: TGCAGTGCTAGGGGGACAGGGGGTTCCTTT
clone size: few; V gene: TRBV9; D gene: -; J gene: TRBJ1-1; CDR3 protein: CASSVSGDTEAFF; CDR3 DNA: TGTGCCAGCAGCGTATCTGGAGACACTGAAGCTTTCTTT
clone size: -; V gene: TRBV4-3; D gene: TRBD2; J gene: TRBJ2-1; CDR3 protein: CASSQEGLGVYNEQFF; CDR3 DNA: TGCGCCAGCAGCCAAGAGGGACTAGGGGTGTACAATGAGCAGTTCTTC
clone size: few; V gene: TRBV19; D gene: -; J gene: TRBJ1-5; CDR3 protein: CASSSTRNQPQHF; CDR3 DNA: TGTGCCAGTAGTAGTACACGCAATCAGCCCCAGCATTTT
clone size: -; V gene: TRBV27; D gene: -; J gene: TRBJ1-1; CDR3 protein: CASSSSGGQAFF; CDR3 DNA: TGTGCCAGCAGTTCCTCGGGGGGTCAAGCTTTCTTT